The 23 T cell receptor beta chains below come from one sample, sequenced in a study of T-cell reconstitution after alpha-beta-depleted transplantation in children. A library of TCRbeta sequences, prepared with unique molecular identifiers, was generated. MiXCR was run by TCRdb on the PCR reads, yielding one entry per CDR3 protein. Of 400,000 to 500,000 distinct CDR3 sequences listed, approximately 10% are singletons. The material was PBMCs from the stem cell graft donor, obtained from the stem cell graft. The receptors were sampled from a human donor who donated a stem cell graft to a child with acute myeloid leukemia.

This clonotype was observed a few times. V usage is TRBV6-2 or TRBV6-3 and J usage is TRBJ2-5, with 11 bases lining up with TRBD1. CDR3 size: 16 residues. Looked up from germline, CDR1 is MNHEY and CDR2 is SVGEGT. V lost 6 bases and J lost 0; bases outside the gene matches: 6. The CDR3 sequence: CASSNRGQGDQETQYF. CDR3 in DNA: TGTGCCAGCAGCAACAGGGGACAGGGGGACCAAGAGACCCAGTACTTC.

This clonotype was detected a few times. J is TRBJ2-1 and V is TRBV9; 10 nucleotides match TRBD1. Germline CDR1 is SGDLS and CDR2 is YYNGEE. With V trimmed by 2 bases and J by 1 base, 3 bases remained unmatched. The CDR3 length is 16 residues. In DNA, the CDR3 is TGTGCCAGCAGCGTCGCGGACAGGGGGTCCTACAATGAGCAGTTCTTC. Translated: CASSVADRGSYNEQFF.

This CDR3 reads CSAKTSGAYNEQFF. The DNA of the CDR3 is TGCAGTGCAAAGACTAGCGGAGCCTACAATGAGCAGTTCTTC. The genes are TRBV20-1 and TRBJ2-1, with 9 nucleotides matching TRBD2. CDR1 and CDR2 from the germline V gene are DFQATT and SNEGSKA (reference sequence). This CDR3 region has 14 residues. V lost 6 bases, J lost 2 bases, and 5 bases stayed unmatched.

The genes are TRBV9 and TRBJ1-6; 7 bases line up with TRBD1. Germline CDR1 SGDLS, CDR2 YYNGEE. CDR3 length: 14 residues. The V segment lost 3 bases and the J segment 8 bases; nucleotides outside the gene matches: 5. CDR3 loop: CASSATGVDSPLHF. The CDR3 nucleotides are TGTGCCAGCAGCGCCACAGGGGTTGATTCACCCCTCCACTTT.

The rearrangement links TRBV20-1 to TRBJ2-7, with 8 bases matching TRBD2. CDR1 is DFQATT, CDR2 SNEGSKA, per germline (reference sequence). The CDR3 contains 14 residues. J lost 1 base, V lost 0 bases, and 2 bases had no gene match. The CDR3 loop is CSARDIAGSYEQYF. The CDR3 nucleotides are TGCAGTGCTAGAGACATAGCGGGATCCTACGAGCAGTACTTC.

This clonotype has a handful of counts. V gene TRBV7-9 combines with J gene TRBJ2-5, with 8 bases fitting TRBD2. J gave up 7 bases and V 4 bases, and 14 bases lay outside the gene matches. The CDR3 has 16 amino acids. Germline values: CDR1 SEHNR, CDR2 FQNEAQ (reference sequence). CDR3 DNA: TGTGCCAGCAGCTCAACGACTAGCGTGGAGGTCGGGACCCAGTACTTC. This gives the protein CASSSTTSVEVGTQYF.

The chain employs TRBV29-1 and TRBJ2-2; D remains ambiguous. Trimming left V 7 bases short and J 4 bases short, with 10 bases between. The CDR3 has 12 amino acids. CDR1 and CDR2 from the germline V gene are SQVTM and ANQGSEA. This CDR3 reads CSAAQRTGELFF. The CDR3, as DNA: TGCAGCGCCGCCCAGCGCACCGGGGAGCTGTTTTTT.

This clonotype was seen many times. CDR3 protein: CASSTRGTTTEAFF. CDR3 sequence (DNA): TGTGCCAGCAGCACTCGGGGGACGACGACCGAAGCTTTCTTT. The chain is built from TRBV9 and TRBJ1-1, with D maybe TRBD1 (5 bases). The germline V and J ends were trimmed by 4 bases and 8 bases, with 18 bases remaining between them. The germline V gene has CDR1 SGDLS and CDR2 YYNGEE. CDR3 size: 14 residues. The full variable domain, with the rest looked up from reference TRBV9 and TRBJ1-1, is DSGVTQTPKHLITATGQRVTLRCSPRSGDLSVYWYQQSLDQGLQFLIQYYNGEERAKGNILERFSAQQFPDLHSELNLSSLELGDSALYFCASSTRGTTTEAFFGQGTRLTVV.

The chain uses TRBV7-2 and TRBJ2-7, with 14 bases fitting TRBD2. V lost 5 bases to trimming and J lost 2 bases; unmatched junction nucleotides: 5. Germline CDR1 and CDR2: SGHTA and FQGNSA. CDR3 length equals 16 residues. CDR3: CASSLTGLAGAYEQYF. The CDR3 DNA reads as TGTGCCAGCAGCCTAACGGGACTAGCGGGAGCCTACGAGCAGTACTTC.

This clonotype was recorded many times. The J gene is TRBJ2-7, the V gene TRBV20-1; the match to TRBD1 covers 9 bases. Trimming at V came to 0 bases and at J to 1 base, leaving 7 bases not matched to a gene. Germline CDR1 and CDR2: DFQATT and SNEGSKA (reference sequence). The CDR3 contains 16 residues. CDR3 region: CSARDIDRGESYEQYV. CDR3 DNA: TGCAGTGCTAGAGATATCGACAGGGGGGAATCCTACGAGCAGTACGTC.

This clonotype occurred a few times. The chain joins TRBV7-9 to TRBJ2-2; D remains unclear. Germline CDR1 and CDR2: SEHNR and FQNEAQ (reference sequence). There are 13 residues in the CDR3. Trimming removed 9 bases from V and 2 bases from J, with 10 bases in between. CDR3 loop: CASKDRNTGELFF. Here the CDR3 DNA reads TGTGCCAGTAAAGACCGAAACACCGGGGAGCTGTTTTTT.

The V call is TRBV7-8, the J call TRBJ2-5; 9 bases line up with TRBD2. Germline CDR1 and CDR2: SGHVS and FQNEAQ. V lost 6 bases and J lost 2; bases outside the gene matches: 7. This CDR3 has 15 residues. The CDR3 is CASRLTLAGQETQYF. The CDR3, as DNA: TGTGCCAGCAGGTTAACGCTAGCGGGGCAAGAGACCCAGTACTTC. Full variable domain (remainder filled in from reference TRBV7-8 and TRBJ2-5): GAGVSQSPRYKVAKRGQDVALRCDPISGHVSLFWYQQALGQGPEFLTYFQNEAQLDKSGLPSDRFFAERPEGSVSTLKIQRTQQEDSAVYLCASRLTLAGQETQYFGPGTRLLVL.

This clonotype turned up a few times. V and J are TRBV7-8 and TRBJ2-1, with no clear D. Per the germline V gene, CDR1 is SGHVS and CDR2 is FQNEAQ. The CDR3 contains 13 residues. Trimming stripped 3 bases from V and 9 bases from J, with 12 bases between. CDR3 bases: TGTGCCAGCAGCTTGCCGGACCGGAGTGAGCAGTTCTTC. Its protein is CASSLPDRSEQFF. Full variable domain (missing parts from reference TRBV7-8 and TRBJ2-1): GAGVSQSPRYKVAKRGQDVALRCDPISGHVSLFWYQQALGQGPEFLTYFQNEAQLDKSGLPSDRFFAERPEGSVSTLKIQRTQQEDSAVYLCASSLPDRSEQFFGPGTRLTVL.

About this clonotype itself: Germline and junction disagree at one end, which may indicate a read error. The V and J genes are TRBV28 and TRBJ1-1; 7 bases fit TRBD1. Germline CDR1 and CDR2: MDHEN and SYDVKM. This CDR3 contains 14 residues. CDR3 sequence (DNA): TGTGCCAGCGTGGAGGGGGCGCTGAAGACTGAAGCTTTCTTT. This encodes CASVEGALKTEAFF.

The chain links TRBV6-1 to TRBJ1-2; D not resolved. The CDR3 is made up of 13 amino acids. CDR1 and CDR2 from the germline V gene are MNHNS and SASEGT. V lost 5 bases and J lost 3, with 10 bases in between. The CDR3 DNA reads TGTGCCAGCAGTCAAAAGATCGACTATGGCTACACCTTC. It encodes CASSQKIDYGYTF.

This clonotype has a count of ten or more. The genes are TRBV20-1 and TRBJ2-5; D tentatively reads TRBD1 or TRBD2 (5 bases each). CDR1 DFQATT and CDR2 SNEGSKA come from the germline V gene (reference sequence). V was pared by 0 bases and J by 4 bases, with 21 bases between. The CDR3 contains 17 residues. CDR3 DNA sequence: TGCAGTGCTAGAGATGCGACCCAGTGGGGGAAGGGAGAGACCCAGTACTTC. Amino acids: CSARDATQWGKGETQYF.

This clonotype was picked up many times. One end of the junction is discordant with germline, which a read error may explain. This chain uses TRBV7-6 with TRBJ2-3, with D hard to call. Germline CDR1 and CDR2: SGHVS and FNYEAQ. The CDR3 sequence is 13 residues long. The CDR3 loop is CASSLALTDTQYF. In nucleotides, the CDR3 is TGTGCCAGCAGTTTAGCACTAACAGATACGCAGTATTTT.

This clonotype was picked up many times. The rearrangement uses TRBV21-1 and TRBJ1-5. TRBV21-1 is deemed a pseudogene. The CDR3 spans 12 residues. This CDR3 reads CASSKANQPQHF. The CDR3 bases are TGTGCCAGCAGCAAAGCAAATCAGCCCCAGCATTTT.

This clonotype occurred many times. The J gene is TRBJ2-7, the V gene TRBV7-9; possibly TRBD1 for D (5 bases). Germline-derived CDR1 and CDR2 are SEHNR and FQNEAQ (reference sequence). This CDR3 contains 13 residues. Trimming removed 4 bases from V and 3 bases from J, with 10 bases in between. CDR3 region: CASSSGHLYEQYV. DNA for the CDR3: TGTGCCAGCAGCTCCGGACACCTCTACGAGCAGTACGTC.

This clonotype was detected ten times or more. CDR3 region: CASSLGLSSTDTQYF. The CDR3 nucleotides read TGTGCCAGCAGCTTGGGACTATCTAGCACAGATACGCAGTATTTT. The chain combines TRBV7-2 with TRBJ2-3; TRBD2 agrees at 7 bases. V lost 3 bases and J lost 0; bases outside the gene matches: 3. CDR3 length: 15 amino acids. Germline V gives CDR1 SGHTA, CDR2 FQGNSA.

The CDR3 bases are TGTGCCAGCAGCTCAGGGGCTAGCGGGGCCTACAATGAGCAGTTCTTC. It yields the protein CASSSGASGAYNEQFF. This sequence joins TRBV7-8 and TRBJ2-1; 9 bases agree with TRBD2. This CDR3 region has 16 residues. After removal of 4 bases from V and 2 bases from J, the junction contained 6 bases not matched to a gene. Germline CDR1 and CDR2: SGHVS and FQNEAQ.

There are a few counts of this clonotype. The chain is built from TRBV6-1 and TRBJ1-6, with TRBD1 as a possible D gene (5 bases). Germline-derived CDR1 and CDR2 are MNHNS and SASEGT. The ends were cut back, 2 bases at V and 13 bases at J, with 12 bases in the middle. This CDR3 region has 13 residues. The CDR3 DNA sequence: TGTGCCAGCAGTGAACCACTCAGACAGCCCCTCCACTTT. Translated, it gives CASSEPLRQPLHF.

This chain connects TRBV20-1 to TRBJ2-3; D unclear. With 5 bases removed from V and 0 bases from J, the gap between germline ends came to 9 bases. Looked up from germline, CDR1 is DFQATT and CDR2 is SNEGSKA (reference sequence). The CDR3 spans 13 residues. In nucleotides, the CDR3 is TGCAGTGCTTCCTACGAAAGCACAGATACGCAGTATTTT. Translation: CSASYESTDTQYF.